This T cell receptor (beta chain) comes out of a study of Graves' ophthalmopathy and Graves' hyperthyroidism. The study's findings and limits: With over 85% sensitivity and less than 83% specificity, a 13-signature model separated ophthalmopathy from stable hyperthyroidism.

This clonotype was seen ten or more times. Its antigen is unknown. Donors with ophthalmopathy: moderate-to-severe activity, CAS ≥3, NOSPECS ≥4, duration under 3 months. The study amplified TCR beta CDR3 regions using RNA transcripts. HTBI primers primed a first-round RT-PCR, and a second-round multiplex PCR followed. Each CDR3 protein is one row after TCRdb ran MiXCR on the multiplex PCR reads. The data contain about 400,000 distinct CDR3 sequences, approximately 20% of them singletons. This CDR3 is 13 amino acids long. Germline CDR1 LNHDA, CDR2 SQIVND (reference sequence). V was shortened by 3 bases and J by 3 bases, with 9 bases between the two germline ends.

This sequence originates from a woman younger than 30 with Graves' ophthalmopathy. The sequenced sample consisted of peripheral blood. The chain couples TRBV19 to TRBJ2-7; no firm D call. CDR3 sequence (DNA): TGTGCCAGTAGTATTGTGGCTGACTACGAGCAGTACTTC. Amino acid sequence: CASSIVADYEQYF. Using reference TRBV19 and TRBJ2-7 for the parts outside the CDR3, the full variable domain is DGGITQSPKYLFRKEGQNVTLSCEQNLNHDAMYWYRQDPGQGLRLIYYSQIVNDFQKGDIAEGYSVSREKKESFPLTVTSAQKNPTAFYLCASSIVADYEQYFGPGTRLTVT.